Each of the 27 T cell receptor beta chains below was sequenced from the same sample in a study of the immune and genomic landscape of osteosarcoma. Sequencing was performed with immunoSEQ multiplex PCR; in TCRdb, only in-frame clones are kept and a portion is missing. The repertoire includes 4,600 or so clones, around two thirds of them detected once, and about 16% sits in the top ten. Primary, local recurrence and metastasis osteosarcoma tumors were taken after treatment from poor-prognosis patients. Sequenced sample: osteosarcoma tumor tissue from the femur. These receptors all come from a human donor with osteosarcoma.

This clone has only one observation. One end of the junction does not line up with germline, which may come from a read error. The chain couples TRBV5-4 to TRBJ1-4, with D perhaps matching TRBD1 (5 bases). The CDR3 loop spans 12 amino acids. Germline V gene sequence: CDR1 SGHNT, CDR2 YYREEE (reference sequence). CDR3 bases: TGTGCCAGCAGCTTGTATGGGGGAATGAGGGACTTT. Translated: CASSLYGGMRDF.

The chain employs TRBV30 and TRBJ1-5; no definite D call. Trimming took 3 bases from V and 1 from J, leaving 7 bases between them. In germline, CDR1 is GTSNPN, CDR2 SVGIG (reference sequence). The CDR3 has 13 residues. CDR3: CAWSFQSNQPQHF. The CDR3 coding sequence is TGTGCCTGGAGCTTCCAAAGCAATCAGCCCCAGCATTTT.

This clone came up a few times. This chain connects TRBV6-1 to TRBJ1-4, with TRBD1 as a possible D gene (6 bases). CDR3 length: 15 amino acids. Germline-derived CDR1 and CDR2 are MNHNS and SASEGT. Trimming left V 2 bases short and J 8 bases short, with 15 bases between. The CDR3 protein is CASSEMEGGGEKLFF. The DNA for the CDR3 is TGTGCCAGCAGTGAAATGGAAGGGGGTGGAGAAAAACTGTTTTTT.

In this sample, this clone turned up a few times. V gene TRBV4-3 combines with J gene TRBJ1-2; the match to TRBD1 covers 8 bases. The CDR3 spans 17 residues. Trimming removed 0 bases from V and 2 bases from J; junction bases left unmatched: 8. In germline, CDR1 is LGHNA, CDR2 YSLEER. The CDR3, as DNA: TGCGCCAGCAGCCAAGATTTCCAGGGGGCGGTCAACTATGGCTACACCTTC. Protein sequence: CASSQDFQGAVNYGYTF.

Worth noting for this clone: The junction differs from germline at one of its ends, possibly a read error. This specimen includes other DNA sequences encoding the same CDR3. The genes are TRBV19 and TRBJ2-1; no clear D gene. The CDR3 totals 13 residues. Germline CDR1 reads LNHDA; CDR2 reads SQIVND (reference sequence). The CDR3 sequence: CASSIGNTNEQFF. CDR3 DNA sequence: TGTGCCAGTAGTATAGGAAACACCAATGAGCAATTCTTC.

The CDR3 protein is CASSEGVSRYQPQHF. The CDR3 coding sequence is TGTGCCAGCAGTGAAGGGGTTAGTAGGTATCAGCCCCAGCATTTT. The chain carries TRBV2 and TRBJ1-5; D is undetermined. The CDR3 sequence is 15 residues long. V was trimmed by 1 base and J by 5 bases, leaving 12 bases between them. The germline CDR1 and CDR2 sequences are SNHLY and FYNNEI.

The rearrangement uses TRBV19 and TRBJ2-1; D possibly matches TRBD1 or TRBD2 (6 bases each). The length of the CDR3 is 15 residues. The germline V and J ends were trimmed by 5 bases and 1 base, with 12 bases remaining between them. Germline V gives CDR1 LNHDA, CDR2 SQIVND (reference sequence). The CDR3 DNA follows: TGTGCCAGTAGTGGTCGGGGGCGATCCTACAATGAGCAGTTCTTC. Protein product: CASSGRGRSYNEQFF. The full variable domain, in which reference TRBV19 and TRBJ2-1 provide the parts outside the CDR3, is DGGITQSPKYLFRKEGQNVTLSCEQNLNHDAMYWYRQDPGQGLRLIYYSQIVNDFQKGDIAEGYSVSREKKESFPLTVTSAQKNPTAFYLCASSGRGRSYNEQFFGPGTRLTVL.

The rearrangement uses TRBV4-1 and TRBJ2-5; 7 bases map to TRBD2. V was clipped by 1 base and J by 9 bases; unmatched bases: 11. The germline V gene has CDR1 MGHRA and CDR2 YSYEKL. The CDR3 is 15 amino acids. CDR3 residues: CASSQGSGLVGAQYF. As DNA, the CDR3 is TGCGCCAGCAGCCAAGGGTCCGGACTAGTCGGGGCCCAGTACTTC.

This chain connects TRBV9 to TRBJ2-1; D perhaps matches TRBD2 (6 bases). CDR1 SGDLS and CDR2 YYNGEE come from the germline V gene. The CDR3 has 15 amino acids. The V end lost 4 bases, the J end lost 5 bases, and 16 bases lay between the germline ends. In DNA form, the CDR3 reads TGTGCCAGCAGCCCCCTGGCGGGAACAAACAATGAGCAGTTCTTC. Amino acids: CASSPLAGTNNEQFF.

The rearrangement uses TRBV27 and TRBJ2-1; D ambiguous. The germline gives CDR1 MNHEY, CDR2 SMNVEV (reference sequence). There are 15 residues in the CDR3. Trimming left V 3 bases short and J 0 bases short, with 9 bases between. CDR3 in amino acids: CASSFGISSYNEQFF. The CDR3 region has the DNA TGTGCCAGCAGTTTTGGCATTAGCTCCTACAATGAGCAGTTCTTC.

The chain employs TRBV30 and TRBJ1-5; the D is unclear. The CDR3 sequence is 13 residues long. Germline V gene lookup returns CDR1 GTSNPN and CDR2 SVGIG (reference sequence). The ends were cut back, 3 bases at V and 0 bases at J, with 6 bases in the middle. CDR3 loop: CAWSKNSNQPQHF. The CDR3 DNA reads TGTGCCTGGAGCAAAAATAGCAATCAGCCCCAGCATTTT.

J is TRBJ2-1 and V is TRBV7-2; 10 positions match TRBD2. Germline V gene lookup returns CDR1 SGHTA and CDR2 FQGNSA. V trimming: 0 bases; J trimming: 14 bases; junction bases outside the gene matches: 4. The CDR3 runs 13 residues. CDR3 in amino acids: CASSLAASGRKFF. DNA for the CDR3: TGTGCCAGCAGCTTAGCGGCTAGCGGGAGAAAGTTCTTC.

A single count supports this clone. The chain combines TRBV12-5 with TRBJ1-1; 8 bases are shared with TRBD1. The CDR3 length is 15 residues. Germline V gene data show CDR1 as LGHNT and CDR2 as FRNRAP. Trimming took 6 bases from V and 2 from J; bases not matched to a gene: 8. The CDR3 region is CASGKDRVRNTEAFF. CDR3 coding DNA: TGTGCTAGTGGAAAGGACAGGGTCCGAAACACTGAAGCTTTCTTT.

The V gene is TRBV6-1, the J gene TRBJ2-1; the match to TRBD2 covers 8 bases. Germline V gene data show CDR1 as MNHNS and CDR2 as SASEGT. This CDR3 is 15 amino acids long. With V trimmed by 2 bases and J by 8 bases, 8 bases remained unmatched. The CDR3 coding sequence is TGTGCCAGCAGTGAAAACAGCGGGAGCAGTGATGAGCAGTTCTTC. The encoded protein is CASSENSGSSDEQFF.

This clone was recorded a few times. The chain couples TRBV5-1 to TRBJ2-7; 11 bases map to TRBD1. After removal of 1 base from V and 4 bases from J, the junction contained 10 bases not matched to a gene. Germline loops: CDR1 SGHRS, CDR2 YFSETQ. The CDR3 has 17 residues. The CDR3 region is CASSLQDRGLTGYEQYF. The CDR3 nucleotides are TGCGCCAGCAGCTTGCAGGACAGGGGGCTCACGGGGTACGAGCAGTACTTC.

As for this clone: One junction end does not reproduce the germline sequence, and a read error may be involved. Within the sample, other DNA sequences also encode this same CDR3. The V call is TRBV6-5, the J call TRBJ2-3, with D possibly TRBD1 on 6 matching bases. CDR1 MNHEY and CDR2 SVGAGI come from the germline V gene. The CDR3 is made up of 15 amino acids. Written as DNA, the CDR3 is TGTGCCAGCAGCACGGGACAAGTTAGCACGGATACGCAGTATTTT. It translates to CASSTGQVSTDTQYF.

This clone was detected only once. The genes are TRBV7-2 and TRBJ1-1; D is possibly TRBD1 (5 bases). V was shortened by 3 bases and J by 4 bases, with 12 bases between the two germline ends. The germline CDR1 and CDR2 sequences are SGHTA and FQGNSA. The CDR3 loop spans 14 amino acids. CDR3 sequence reads: CASSFGGSGTEAFF. CDR3 DNA sequence: TGTGCCAGCAGCTTTGGGGGGTCCGGCACTGAAGCTTTCTTT.

The chain links TRBV7-2 to TRBJ1-1; D gene uncertain. The CDR3 is 17 residues long. V dropped 1 base and J dropped 10 bases, with 25 bases sitting between them. Germline CDR1 and CDR2: SGHTA and FQGNSA. The chain's CDR3 is CASSLDGWVGRPRSAFF. CDR3 coding DNA: TGTGCCAGCAGCTTAGATGGTTGGGTCGGGAGACCTCGTTCAGCTTTCTTT.

The chain carries TRBV11-3 and TRBJ2-1, with 8 bases aligning to TRBD2. With V trimmed by 5 bases and J by 9 bases, 6 bases remained unmatched. The CDR3 totals 13 residues. Germline CDR1 SGHNT, CDR2 YENEEA. The CDR3 sequence is CASSGPSGGEQFF. The CDR3 nucleotides are TGTGCCAGCAGCGGACCGAGCGGGGGTGAGCAGTTCTTC.

This clone is large. The chain combines TRBV4-2 with TRBJ1-1, with a tentative D call TRBD1 (6 bases). The length of the CDR3 is 17 residues. Germline lookup yields CDR1 LGHNA and CDR2 YNFKEQ. V gave up 0 bases and J gave up 0 bases, with 14 bases separating them. This CDR3 reads CASSQDPLQGMNTEAFF. The DNA of the CDR3 is TGTGCCAGCAGCCAAGATCCCCTTCAGGGGATGAACACTGAAGCTTTCTTT.

This chain connects TRBV28 to TRBJ1-2, with unresolved D. This CDR3 has 14 residues. V lost 5 bases and J 0 bases, leaving 10 bases between the germline ends. Germline assignment: CDR1 MDHEN and CDR2 SYDVKM. The CDR3 region is CASSPLGPNYGYTF. CDR3 nucleotides: TGTGCCAGCAGTCCTCTCGGCCCTAACTATGGCTACACCTTC.

The chain joins TRBV6-6 to TRBJ2-5; a weak D match, TRBD1 (5 bases). Germline V CDR1 and CDR2: MNHNY, SVGAGI (reference sequence). V gave up 0 bases and J gave up 1 base, with 12 bases separating them. The CDR3 consists of 16 residues. CDR3 nucleotide sequence: TGTGCCAGCAGTTACTCAGGGCAGGGCGGCCAAGAGACCCAGTACTTC. Protein sequence: CASSYSGQGGQETQYF.

The V and J genes are TRBV2 and TRBJ2-4; D is unclear. There are 16 residues in the CDR3. The germline V gene has CDR1 SNHLY and CDR2 FYNNEI. Trimming shortened V by 6 bases and J by 0 bases, and 15 bases separated the two germline ends. The CDR3 loop reads CASSADSRLAKNIQYF. CDR3 nucleotides: TGTGCCAGCAGCGCGGATTCGCGTCTAGCCAAAAACATTCAGTACTTC. Filled out from reference TRBV2 and TRBJ2-4, the complete variable domain reads EPEVTQTPSHQVTQMGQEVILRCVPISNHLYFYWYRQILGQKVEFLVSFYNNEISEKSEIFDDQFSVERPDGSNFTLKIRSTKLEDSAMYFCASSADSRLAKNIQYFGAGTRLSVL.

The CDR3, as DNA: TGCGCCAGCAGCTTGGCCCTGGACAGGGGTTCAGGGGAGACCCAGTACTTC. This translates into CASSLALDRGSGETQYF. The gene calls are TRBV5-1 and TRBJ2-5, with 9 nucleotides matching TRBD1. Germline values: CDR1 SGHRS, CDR2 YFSETQ. V lost 0 bases, J lost 5 bases, and 11 bases stayed unmatched. The CDR3 has 17 amino acids.

The J gene is TRBJ1-1, the V gene TRBV7-8; possible D gene TRBD1, 6 bases. The CDR3 sequence is 15 residues long. V lost 5 bases and J lost 0, with 13 bases in between. Germline V CDR1 and CDR2: SGHVS, FQNEAQ. CDR3 bases: TGTGCCAGCAGCCTCTCACAGGGATTGAACACTGAAGCTTTCTTT. It specifies CASSLSQGLNTEAFF.

The V and J genes are TRBV29-1 and TRBJ2-5, with D possibly TRBD2 on 5 matching bases. The DNA end is more similar to TRBJ2-7, so the J call may be wrong. The CDR3 has 13 residues. Germline V gene data show CDR1 as SQVTM and CDR2 as ANQGSEA. DNA of the CDR3: TGCAGCGTAGCTCTCCGAGGGAGCTACGAGCAGTACTTC. This translates into CSVALRGSYEQYF.

The chain links TRBV7-8 to TRBJ2-3, with TRBD2 as a possible D gene (6 bases). V dropped 2 bases and J dropped 3 bases, with 12 bases sitting between them. The CDR3 is 15 residues long. Germline assignment: CDR1 SGHVS and CDR2 FQNEAQ. CDR3 bases: TGTGCCAGCAGCTTACGGGGACGGGAGACAGATACGCAGTATTTT. This encodes CASSLRGRETDTQYF.